This is a list of T cell receptor beta chains from one sample in a study of CD8 T cells in ankylosing spondylitis. TCRdb independently ran MiXCR on the 5' RACE reads; one entry per CDR3 protein. The sample includes 700,000 or so distinct CDR3 sequences, 15% to 20% of them seen just once. Sequences were obtained from blood, either unsorted or a sorted T cell fraction (not recorded which). These receptors all stem from a male donor with ankylosing spondylitis. Both conserved end residues are part of each CDR3. D genes are given only for firm matches. Size values are once, few and many counts, or a class for expanded clones, and some rows have none.

j_call: TRBJ2-1
clone_size: few
v_call: TRBV6-1
d_call: TRBD2
cdr3_aa: CASSPRGGDRDEQFF
cdr3_nt: TGTGCCAGCAGTCCCCGGGGGGGTGACAGAGACGAGCAGTTCTTC

j_call: TRBJ2-7
clone_size: -
v_call: TRBV2
d_call: -
cdr3_aa: CASSANIEQYF
cdr3_nt: TGTGCCAGCAGTGCAAACATCGAGCAGTACTTC

j_call: TRBJ2-7
clone_size: few
v_call: TRBV7-9
d_call: TRBD2
cdr3_aa: CASSSTTSGRRNEQYF
cdr3_nt: TGTGCCAGCAGCTCCACGACTAGCGGGAGGAGGAACGAGCAGTACTTC

j_call: TRBJ2-7
clone_size: many
v_call: TRBV20-1
d_call: -
cdr3_aa: CSASFSYEQYF
cdr3_nt: TGCAGTGCTTCGTTCTCCTACGAGCAGTACTTC

j_call: TRBJ2-7
clone_size: few
v_call: TRBV11-2
d_call: -
cdr3_aa: CASSLNSVYEQYF
cdr3_nt: TGTGCCAGCAGCTTAAATTCCGTGTACGAGCAGTACTTC

j_call: TRBJ1-2
clone_size: few
v_call: TRBV15
d_call: -
cdr3_aa: CATSRDRQELGYTF
cdr3_nt: TGTGCCACCAGCAGAGATAGGCAGGAGCTTGGCTACACCTTC

j_call: TRBJ2-1
clone_size: few
v_call: TRBV9
d_call: -
cdr3_aa: CASSPDSASYNEQFF
cdr3_nt: TGTGCCAGCAGCCCAGACAGCGCCTCCTACAATGAGCAGTTCTTC

j_call: TRBJ1-2
clone_size: many
v_call: TRBV10-3
d_call: -
cdr3_aa: CAISEIALPGYTF
cdr3_nt: TGTGCCATCAGTGAAATCGCATTACCTGGCTACACCTTC

j_call: TRBJ2-7
clone_size: few
v_call: TRBV20-1
d_call: -
cdr3_aa: CSAGGGSGNEQYF
cdr3_nt: TGCAGTGCTGGTGGAGGGAGCGGAAACGAGCAGTACTTC

j_call: TRBJ2-7
clone_size: few
v_call: TRBV5-1
d_call: -
cdr3_aa: CASSQQGTEQYF
cdr3_nt: TGCGCCAGCAGCCAACAGGGTACCGAGCAGTACTTC

j_call: TRBJ1-1
clone_size: -
v_call: TRBV29-1
d_call: -
cdr3_aa: CSVSLPGKNTEAFF
cdr3_nt: TGCAGCGTCTCCCTCCCGGGTAAGAACACTGAAGCTTTCTTT

j_call: TRBJ2-3
clone_size: many
v_call: TRBV29-1
d_call: -
cdr3_aa: CSDLETNTDTQYF
cdr3_nt: TGCAGCGACCTCGAGACCAACACAGATACGCAGTATTTT

j_call: TRBJ1-5
clone_size: few
v_call: TRBV12-3/TRBV12-4
d_call: -
cdr3_aa: CASSLAPGRVQPQHF
cdr3_nt: TGTGCCAGCAGTTTAGCGCCCGGCAGGGTGCAGCCCCAGCATTTT

j_call: TRBJ2-7
clone_size: many
v_call: TRBV7-2
d_call: TRBD2
cdr3_aa: CASSSSGGYEQYF
cdr3_nt: TGCGCCAGCAGCTCATCGGGAGGCTACGAGCAGTACTTC

j_call: TRBJ2-1
clone_size: -
v_call: TRBV24-1
d_call: -
cdr3_aa: CATSDSGPLSHNEQFF
cdr3_nt: TGTGCCACCAGTGATTCGGGACCCCTTAGCCACAATGAGCAGTTCTTC

j_call: TRBJ2-3
clone_size: -
v_call: TRBV28
d_call: -
cdr3_aa: CASSSLGGGTDTQYF
cdr3_nt: TGTGCCAGCAGTTCGCTAGGGGGAGGCACAGATACGCAGTATTTT

j_call: TRBJ1-1
clone_size: -
v_call: TRBV7-3
d_call: -
cdr3_aa: CASSYGGAANTEAFF
cdr3_nt: TGTGCCAGCAGCTACGGGGGCGCGGCGAACACTGAAGCTTTCTTT

j_call: TRBJ2-3
clone_size: -
v_call: TRBV20-1
d_call: -
cdr3_aa: CSARQVADTQYF
cdr3_nt: TGCAGTGCTAGGCAAGTAGCAGATACGCAGTATTTT

j_call: TRBJ2-7
clone_size: few
v_call: TRBV6-1
d_call: -
cdr3_aa: CASGRTDNALGQYF
cdr3_nt: TGTGCCAGCGGACGTACGGACAATGCACTTGGGCAGTACTTC

j_call: TRBJ1-1
clone_size: few
v_call: TRBV5-6
d_call: TRBD1
cdr3_aa: CASSLSRDRKNTEAFF
cdr3_nt: TGTGCCAGCAGCTTGAGTAGGGACAGGAAGAACACTGAAGCTTTCTTT

j_call: TRBJ1-2
clone_size: -
v_call: TRBV5-4
d_call: -
cdr3_aa: CASSSQDGYGYTF
cdr3_nt: TGTGCCAGCAGCTCCCAGGACGGCTATGGCTACACCTTC

j_call: TRBJ2-5
clone_size: -
v_call: TRBV20-1
d_call: -
cdr3_aa: CSARGGGGAGKTQYF
cdr3_nt: TGCAGTGCTAGAGGGGGGGGCGGGGCCGGCAAGACCCAGTACTTC

j_call: TRBJ2-7
clone_size: few
v_call: TRBV5-1
d_call: TRBD1
cdr3_aa: CASSLGDRGDYEQYF
cdr3_nt: TGCGCCAGCAGCTTGGGGGACAGGGGAGACTACGAGCAGTACTTC

j_call: TRBJ2-1
clone_size: -
v_call: TRBV2
d_call: -
cdr3_aa: CASRNVNEQFF
cdr3_nt: TGTGCCAGCAGGAACGTTAATGAGCAGTTCTTC

j_call: TRBJ2-7
clone_size: few
v_call: TRBV10-3
d_call: -
cdr3_aa: CAISEEDYEQYF
cdr3_nt: TGTGCCATCAGTGAAGAAGACTACGAGCAGTACTTC

j_call: TRBJ2-7
clone_size: -
v_call: TRBV20-1
d_call: -
cdr3_aa: CSAEQGGGYEQYF
cdr3_nt: TGCAGTGCGGAACAGGGGGGGGGTTACGAGCAGTACTTC

j_call: TRBJ1-6
clone_size: -
v_call: TRBV11-1
d_call: -
cdr3_aa: CASSRLPGTPGDTSPLHF
cdr3_nt: TGTGCCAGCAGCCGGTTGCCTGGGACTCCAGGGGATACTTCACCCCTCCACTTT

j_call: TRBJ2-7
clone_size: few
v_call: TRBV16
d_call: TRBD2
cdr3_aa: CASSLLAGDYEQYF
cdr3_nt: TGTGCCAGCAGCCTTCTAGCGGGAGACTACGAGCAGTACTTC

j_call: TRBJ2-5
clone_size: few
v_call: TRBV7-2
d_call: -
cdr3_aa: CASSLGLAREETQYF
cdr3_nt: TGTGCCAGCAGCTTAGGGCTAGCGAGGGAAGAGACCCAGTACTTC

j_call: TRBJ2-7
clone_size: few
v_call: TRBV18
d_call: -
cdr3_aa: CASSPQWVYEQYF
cdr3_nt: TGTGCCAGCTCACCCCAATGGGTGTACGAGCAGTACTTC

j_call: TRBJ2-3
clone_size: -
v_call: TRBV7-6
d_call: -
cdr3_aa: CASSLEGGAHTQYF
cdr3_nt: TGTGCCAGCAGCTTAGAGGGGGGGGCCCATACGCAGTATTTT

j_call: TRBJ1-3
clone_size: few
v_call: TRBV11-2
d_call: -
cdr3_aa: CASSLGTRVGNTIYF
cdr3_nt: TGTGCCAGCAGCTTAGGGACTAGGGTCGGAAACACCATATATTTT

j_call: TRBJ2-1
clone_size: few
v_call: TRBV2
d_call: TRBD2
cdr3_aa: CASRLAGFYNEQFF
cdr3_nt: TGTGCCAGCAGACTAGCGGGCTTTTACAATGAGCAGTTCTTC

j_call: TRBJ2-3
clone_size: few
v_call: TRBV11-2
d_call: TRBD2
cdr3_aa: CASSVPGASGGIADTQYF
cdr3_nt: TGTGCCAGCAGCGTCCCTGGGGCTAGCGGGGGGATCGCAGATACGCAGTATTTT

j_call: TRBJ2-1
clone_size: -
v_call: TRBV9
d_call: TRBD2
cdr3_aa: CASSPRSGSPGDEQFF
cdr3_nt: TGTGCCAGCAGCCCTCGTAGCGGGAGCCCGGGGGATGAGCAGTTCTTC